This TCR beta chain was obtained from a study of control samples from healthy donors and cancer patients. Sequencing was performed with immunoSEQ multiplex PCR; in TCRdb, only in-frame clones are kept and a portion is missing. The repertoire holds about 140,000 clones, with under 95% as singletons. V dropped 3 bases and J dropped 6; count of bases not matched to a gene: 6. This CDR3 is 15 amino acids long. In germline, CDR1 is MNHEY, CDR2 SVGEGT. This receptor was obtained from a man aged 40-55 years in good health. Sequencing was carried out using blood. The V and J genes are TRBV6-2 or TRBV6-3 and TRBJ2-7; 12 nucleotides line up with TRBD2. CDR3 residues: CASSYGLAGSVEQYF. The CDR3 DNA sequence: TGTGCCAGCAGTTATGGACTAGCGGGATCAGTCGAGCAGTACTTC.